This TCR beta chain derives from a study of human T cells and chemical hapten exposure (dated by TCRdb to the early 2020s). At the level of the whole study: For sensitization, 2% DPC in acetone was applied to a roughly 2 cm by roughly 2 cm area of upper inner arm skin. Weekly therapeutic DPC doses were additionally applied to the scalp of patients throughout the approximately 23-week study period. Patch testing was performed on the upper back with Finn chambers containing 0.01% DPC, and the patch tests were scored after 6 days according to International Contact Dermatitis Research Group standards. The patient cohort, mostly female, included alopecia areata with under or over 50% scalp involvement, alopecia totalis and alopecia universalis. Libraries were pooled for sequencing, and per-sample TCR yields varied mainly because of small differences in library volumes within the pool. Peripheral blood TCR repertoire changes were tracked in vivo in alopecia patients during primary and secondary sensitization to the hapten diphenylcyclopropenone (DPC). Blood was sampled from patients pre-sensitization (week 0) and at 2, 6 and about 24 weeks after DPC sensitization. Blood for TCR sequencing was provided by twenty-nine alopecia patients at one to four time points (pre-sensitization, 2, 6 and 24 weeks). On the study overall, not on this receptor specifically: DPC sensitization did not change the number of TCRs with a frequency above 1 in 1000, and there was no evidence of changes in global repertoire structure. Alopecia, a presumed autoimmune disease, was present in all patients, so the immune response of the patients might differ from that of healthy individuals. The number of PT1 expanded TCRs positively correlated with patch test score, significant at thresholds 8, 16 and 32 but not 4. Significantly more large CDR3 similarity clusters were formed by expanded TCRs than by pre-sensitization or healthy control sets, consistent with antigen-driven responses. Repeated subsampling changed both the strength of the expansion versus patch-test correlation and the threshold at which the correlation became significant.

The library relied on RACE. Sequencer: NextSeq 500. During library preparation, unique molecular identifiers were attached to individual cDNA molecules so that TCRs could be counted quantitatively and reproducibly. For every blood RNA sample, sequencing covered both the TCR alpha and TCR beta chains. The study's own analysis went as follows. The median number of TCRs per sample was roughly 98,000, ranging from 23,224 to 690,600. The Decombinator software suite was used to annotate the V, J and CDR3 of the TCR reads. For the PS versus PT1 abundance plots, all samples were subsampled to the same number of TCRs (28,000). Expanded TCRs were defined as absent before sensitization and observed at least eight times at the 2-week time point. TCRdb took the public reads, trimmed them with fastp at Q25, ran MiXCR for clone calling and kept in-frame beta chains. All rows with the same CDR3 protein become a single entry with the most common DNA and genes. The authors' filters were not applied to this entry. This sample lists roughly 74,000 distinct CDR3 sequences; 30% to 35% were detected once. The ten largest make up 8.9% of the sample.

Worth noting for this clonotype: The antigen it binds to is not known. At one end, the junction sequence differs from germline, possibly due to a read error.

The sample's time point label, in plain terms: patch test 1, 2 weeks after DPC sensitization. The treatment or condition tag for this specimen amounts to: therapeutic diphenylcyclopropenone sensitization with weekly scalp DPC. At every patch-test visit, the blood draw took place before the patch test was put on. Eligible patients were aged 18 to 70, diagnosed with alopecia, deemed suitable for DPC therapy, and excluded if pregnant. Total RNA was extracted from unfractionated whole blood collected in Tempus Blood RNA tubes. This clonotype was sampled from a man in his forties with alopecia areata. Some clones in this sample may be carry-over from other donors' samples. Sequences were derived from whole blood, sampled in connection with sensitization to the hapten diphenylcyclopropenone (DPC).

Here the CDR3 is given as CASSEWGQLNTETFF. The sequence in DNA is TGTGCCAGCAGTGAATGGGGCCAGCTGAACACTGAAACTTTCTTT. Recombination joined TRBV2 with TRBJ1-1; TRBD1 could be the D gene, as 5 bases match. The CDR3 has 15 amino acids, counting the end cysteine and phenylalanine. Only CDR3 DNA remains: 45 bases, in frame from the first base. In the germline V gene, CDR1 corresponds to SNHLY and CDR2 to FYNNEI.